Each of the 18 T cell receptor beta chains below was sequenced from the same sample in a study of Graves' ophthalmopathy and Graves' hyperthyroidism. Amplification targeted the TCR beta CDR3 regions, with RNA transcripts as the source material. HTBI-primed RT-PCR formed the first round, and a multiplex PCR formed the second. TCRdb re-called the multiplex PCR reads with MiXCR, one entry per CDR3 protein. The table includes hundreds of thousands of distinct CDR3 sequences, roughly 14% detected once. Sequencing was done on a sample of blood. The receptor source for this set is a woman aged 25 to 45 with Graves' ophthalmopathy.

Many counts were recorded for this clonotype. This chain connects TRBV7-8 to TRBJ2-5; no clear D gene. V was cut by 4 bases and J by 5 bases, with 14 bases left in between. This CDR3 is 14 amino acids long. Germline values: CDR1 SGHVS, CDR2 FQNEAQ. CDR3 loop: CASSSDGPRETQYF. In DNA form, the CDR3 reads TGTGCCAGCAGCTCGGACGGGCCTCGGGAGACCCAGTACTTC.

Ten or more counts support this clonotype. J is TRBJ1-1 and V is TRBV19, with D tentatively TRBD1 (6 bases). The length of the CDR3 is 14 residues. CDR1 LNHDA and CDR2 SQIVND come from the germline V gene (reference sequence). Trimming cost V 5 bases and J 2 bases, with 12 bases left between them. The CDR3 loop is CASSVVQGNTEAFF. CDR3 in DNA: TGTGCCAGTAGTGTCGTACAGGGTAACACTGAAGCTTTCTTT. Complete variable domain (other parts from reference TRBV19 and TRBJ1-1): DGGITQSPKYLFRKEGQNVTLSCEQNLNHDAMYWYRQDPGQGLRLIYYSQIVNDFQKGDIAEGYSVSREKKESFPLTVTSAQKNPTAFYLCASSVVQGNTEAFFGQGTRLTVV.

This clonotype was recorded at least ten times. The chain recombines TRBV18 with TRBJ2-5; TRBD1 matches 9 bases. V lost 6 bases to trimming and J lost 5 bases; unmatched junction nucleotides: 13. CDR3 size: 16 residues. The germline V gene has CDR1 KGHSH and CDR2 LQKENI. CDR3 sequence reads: CASSQGTGMTGETQYF. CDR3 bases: TGTGCCAGCTCCCAAGGGACAGGGATGACCGGGGAGACCCAGTACTTC. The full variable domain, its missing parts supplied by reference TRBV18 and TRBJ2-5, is NAGVMQNPRHLVRRRGQEARLRCSPMKGHSHVYWYRQLPEEGLKFMVYLQKENIIDESGMPKERFSAEFPKEGPSILRIQQVVRGDSAAYFCASSQGTGMTGETQYFGPGTRLLVL.

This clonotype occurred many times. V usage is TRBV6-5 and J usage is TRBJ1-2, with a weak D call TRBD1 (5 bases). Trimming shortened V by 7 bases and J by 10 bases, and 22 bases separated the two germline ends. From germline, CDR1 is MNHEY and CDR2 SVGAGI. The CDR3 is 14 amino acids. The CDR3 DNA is TGTGCCAGCACCATTAGAACAGGAGCGGGAAACTACACCTTC. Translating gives CASTIRTGAGNYTF.

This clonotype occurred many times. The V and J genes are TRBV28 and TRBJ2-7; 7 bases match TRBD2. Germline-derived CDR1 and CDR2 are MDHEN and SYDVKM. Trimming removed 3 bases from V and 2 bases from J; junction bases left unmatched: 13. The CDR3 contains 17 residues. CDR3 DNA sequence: TGTGCCAGCAGTTTTACGTCTGGGACTACTTACACCTACGAGCAGTACTTC. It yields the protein CASSFTSGTTYTYEQYF. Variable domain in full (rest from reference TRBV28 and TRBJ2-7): DVKVTQSSRYLVKRTGEKVFLECVQDMDHENMFWYRQDPGLGLRLIYFSYDVKMKEKGDIPEGYSVSREKKERFSLILESASTNQTSMYLCASSFTSGTTYTYEQYFGPGTRLTVT.

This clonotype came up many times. This CDR3 reads CASNPRTGFQETQYF. Written as DNA, the CDR3 is TGTGCCAGTAACCCCCGGACAGGGTTCCAAGAGACCCAGTACTTC. The chain carries TRBV7-3 and TRBJ2-5; 8 positions agree with TRBD1. The trim removed 9 bases at V and 1 base at J, leaving 10 bases unmatched. The CDR3 extends over 15 amino acids. In germline, CDR1 is SGHTA, CDR2 FQGTGA.

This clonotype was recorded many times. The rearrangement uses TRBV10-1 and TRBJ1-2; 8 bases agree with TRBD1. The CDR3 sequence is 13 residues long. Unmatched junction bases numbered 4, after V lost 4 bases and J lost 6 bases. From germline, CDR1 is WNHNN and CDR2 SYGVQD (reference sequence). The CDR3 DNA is TGCGCCAGCAGTGGGGACAGGAGTCATGGCTACACCTTC. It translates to CASSGDRSHGYTF.

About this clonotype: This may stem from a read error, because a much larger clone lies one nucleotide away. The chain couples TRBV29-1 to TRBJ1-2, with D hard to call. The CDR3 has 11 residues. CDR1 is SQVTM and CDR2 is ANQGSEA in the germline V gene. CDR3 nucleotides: TGCGGCGTTGGGGAGGGCTATGGCTACACCTTC. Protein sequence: CGVGEGYGYTF.

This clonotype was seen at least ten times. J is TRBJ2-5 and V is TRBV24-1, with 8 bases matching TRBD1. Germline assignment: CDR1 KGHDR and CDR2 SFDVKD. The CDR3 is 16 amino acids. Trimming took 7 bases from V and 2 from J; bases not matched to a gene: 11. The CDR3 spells CATSAVGTGPQETQYF. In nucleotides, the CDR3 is TGTGCCACCAGCGCAGTGGGGACAGGTCCTCAAGAGACCCAGTACTTC.

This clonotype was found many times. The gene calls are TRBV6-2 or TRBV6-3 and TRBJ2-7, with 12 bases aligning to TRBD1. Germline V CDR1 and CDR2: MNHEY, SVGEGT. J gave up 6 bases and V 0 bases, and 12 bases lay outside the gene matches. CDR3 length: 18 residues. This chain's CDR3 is CASSYSFLGGQGAGEQYF. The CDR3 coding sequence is TGTGCCAGCAGTTACTCGTTCTTGGGGGGACAGGGGGCGGGCGAGCAGTACTTC.

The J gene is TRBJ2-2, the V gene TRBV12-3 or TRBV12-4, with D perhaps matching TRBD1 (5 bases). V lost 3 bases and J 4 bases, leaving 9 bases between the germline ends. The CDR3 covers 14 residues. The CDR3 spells CASSFQGPTGELFF. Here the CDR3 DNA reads TGTGCCAGCAGTTTCCAGGGTCCCACCGGGGAGCTGTTTTTT.

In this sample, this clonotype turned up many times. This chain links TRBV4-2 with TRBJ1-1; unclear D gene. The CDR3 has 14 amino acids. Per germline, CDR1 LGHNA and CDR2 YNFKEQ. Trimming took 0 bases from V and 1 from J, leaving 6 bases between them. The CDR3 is CASSQDTKNTEAFF. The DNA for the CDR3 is TGTGCCAGCAGCCAAGACACCAAGAACACTGAAGCTTTCTTT.

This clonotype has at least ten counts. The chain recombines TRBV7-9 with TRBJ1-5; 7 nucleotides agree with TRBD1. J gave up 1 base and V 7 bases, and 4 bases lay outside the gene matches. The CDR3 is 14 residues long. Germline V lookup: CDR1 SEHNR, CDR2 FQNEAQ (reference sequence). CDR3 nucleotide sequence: TGTGCCAGCACCAGACAGGGAAGCAATCAGCCCCAGCATTTT. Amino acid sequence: CASTRQGSNQPQHF. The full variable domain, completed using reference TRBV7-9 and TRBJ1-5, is DTGVSQNPRHKITKRGQNVTFRCDPISEHNRLYWYRQTLGQGPEFLTYFQNEAQLEKSRLLSDRFSAERPKGSFSTLEIQRTEQGDSAMYLCASTRQGSNQPQHFGDGTRLSIL.

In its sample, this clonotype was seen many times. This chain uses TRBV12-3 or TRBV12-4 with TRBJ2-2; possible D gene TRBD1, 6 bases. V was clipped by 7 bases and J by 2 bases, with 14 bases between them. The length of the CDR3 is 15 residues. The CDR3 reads CASNPDSRNTGELFF. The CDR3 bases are TGTGCCAGCAACCCGGACAGCAGAAACACCGGGGAGCTGTTTTTT.

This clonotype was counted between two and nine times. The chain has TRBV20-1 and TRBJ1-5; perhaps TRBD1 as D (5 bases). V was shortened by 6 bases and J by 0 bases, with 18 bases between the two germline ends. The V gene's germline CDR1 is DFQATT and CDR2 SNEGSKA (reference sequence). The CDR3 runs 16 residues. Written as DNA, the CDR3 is TGCAGTGCAGGGAAGGGGAGGGGATATAGCAATCAGCCCCAGCATTTT. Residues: CSAGKGRGYSNQPQHF.

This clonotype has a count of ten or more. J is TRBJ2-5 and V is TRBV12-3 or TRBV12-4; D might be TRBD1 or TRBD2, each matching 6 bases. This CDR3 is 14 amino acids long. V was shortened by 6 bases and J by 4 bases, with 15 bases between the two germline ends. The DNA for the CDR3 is TGTGCCAGCAGAGAACGGGGGCGCGGAGAGACCCAGTACTTC. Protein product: CASRERGRGETQYF.

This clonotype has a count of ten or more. The CDR3 spells CSASTRETEAFF. As DNA, the CDR3 is TGCAGTGCTAGCACTCGGGAAACTGAAGCTTTCTTT. V gene TRBV20-1 combines with J gene TRBJ1-1; D uncertain. CDR3 length: 12 residues. The V end lost 3 bases, the J end lost 5 bases, and 10 bases lay between the germline ends. In germline, CDR1 is DFQATT, CDR2 SNEGSKA (reference sequence).

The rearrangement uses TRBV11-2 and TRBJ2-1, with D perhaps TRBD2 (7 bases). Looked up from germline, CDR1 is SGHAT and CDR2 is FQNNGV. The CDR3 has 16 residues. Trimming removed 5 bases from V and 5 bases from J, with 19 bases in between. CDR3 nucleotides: TGTGCCAGCAGCCGAGGGGGGGGAGAGGAGGACAATGAGCAGTTCTTC. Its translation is CASSRGGGEEDNEQFF.